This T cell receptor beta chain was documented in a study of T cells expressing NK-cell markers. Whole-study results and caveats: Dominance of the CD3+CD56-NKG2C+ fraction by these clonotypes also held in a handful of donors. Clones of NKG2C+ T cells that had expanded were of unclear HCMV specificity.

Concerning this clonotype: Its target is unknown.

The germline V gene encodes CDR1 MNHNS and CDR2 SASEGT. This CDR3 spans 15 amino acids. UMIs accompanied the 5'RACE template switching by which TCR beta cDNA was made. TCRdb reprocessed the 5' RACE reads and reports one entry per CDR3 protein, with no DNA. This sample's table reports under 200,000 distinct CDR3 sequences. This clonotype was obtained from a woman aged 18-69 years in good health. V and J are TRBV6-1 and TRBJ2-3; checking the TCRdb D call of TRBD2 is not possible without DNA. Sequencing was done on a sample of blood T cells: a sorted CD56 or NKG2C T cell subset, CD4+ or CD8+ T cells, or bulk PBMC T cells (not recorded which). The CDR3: CASRASPSPTDTQYF.